One and the same sample provided the 2 T cell receptor beta chains below, sequenced in a study of control samples from healthy donors and cancer patients. Some clones are missing from TCRdb's copy, which holds only in-frame ones; the method was immunoSEQ multiplex PCR. The sample includes 130,000 or so clones, just under 95% seen only once; the top ten take 14%. Sequencing used PBMCs. Source of these receptors: a man aged 55 to 70 with colorectal cancer.

This chain uses TRBV4-3 with TRBJ2-1; 8 bases align to TRBD1. CDR3 length: 14 residues. CDR1 is LGHNA, CDR2 YSLEER, per germline. V lost 1 base to trimming and J lost 8 bases; unmatched junction nucleotides: 4. The CDR3 loop is CASSQGQGAYEQFF. The CDR3 nucleotides read TGCGCCAGCAGCCAAGGTCAGGGGGCCTATGAGCAGTTCTTC.

The chain couples TRBV5-1 to TRBJ2-7; 9 nucleotides agree with TRBD1. Germline trimming cut 4 bases from V and 3 bases from J; bases unmatched to any gene: 8. The germline gives CDR1 SGHRS, CDR2 YFSETQ. CDR3 size: 15 residues. The CDR3 DNA reads TGCGCCAGCAGCAGACCGGGACAGGGAAACTACGAGCAGTACTTC. The encoded protein is CASSRPGQGNYEQYF.